This T cell receptor beta chain was sequenced in a study of cytomegalovirus exposure and HLA in healthy donors. It was with 60 Vbeta and 13 Jbeta primers that the PCR ran. Sequencing was performed with immunoSEQ multiplex PCR; in TCRdb, only in-frame clones are kept and a portion is missing. This sample carries some 150,000 clones, roughly 76% of them seen once, and the ten largest clones take roughly 13%. This clone was observed a few times. CDR3 length equals 12 residues. Germline V gene sequence: CDR1 SGDLS, CDR2 YYNGEE. The germline V and J ends were trimmed by 2 bases and 4 bases, with 6 bases remaining between them.

Sequenced material: PBMCs. The rearrangement joins TRBV9 to TRBJ1-2; D perhaps matches TRBD1 (6 bases). The sequence was obtained from a woman in her forties or fifties in good health and CMV-seronegative. Here the CDR3 reads CASSVDSYGYTF. CDR3 coding DNA: TGTGCCAGCAGCGTGGACAGCTATGGCTACACCTTC.